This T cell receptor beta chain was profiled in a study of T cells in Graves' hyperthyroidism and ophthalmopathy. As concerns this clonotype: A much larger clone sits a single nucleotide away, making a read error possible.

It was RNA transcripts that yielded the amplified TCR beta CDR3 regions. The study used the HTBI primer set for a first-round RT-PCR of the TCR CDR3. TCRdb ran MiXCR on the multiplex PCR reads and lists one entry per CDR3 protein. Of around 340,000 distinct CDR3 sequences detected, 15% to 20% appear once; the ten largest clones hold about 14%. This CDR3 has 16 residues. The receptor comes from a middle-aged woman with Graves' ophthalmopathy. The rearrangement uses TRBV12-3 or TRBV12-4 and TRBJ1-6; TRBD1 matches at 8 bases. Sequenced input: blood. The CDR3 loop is CASSLTGAGRGSPLYF. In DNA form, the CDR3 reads TGTGCCAGCAGTTTGACAGGGGCCGGGAGGGGTTCACCCCTCTACTTT.